This T cell receptor (beta chain) derives from a study of cytomegalovirus exposure and HLA in healthy donors. Study-wide points: In a later analysis, a missense DCLRE1C variant was linked to TCR beta V- and J-gene trimming. An analysis was carried out at a later point. It showed that HLA-associated TCR beta chains were more clonally expanded than equally common non-associated chains.

This PCR relied on a set of 60 Vbeta primers and 13 Jbeta primers. Only in-frame clones appear in the TCRdb table, and some are missing; sequencing was by immunoSEQ multiplex PCR. The sample contains about 82,000 clones, over 70% of which appear only once. Comments on this clone: The antigen remains unidentified.

Donors likely had unrecorded immune exposures despite being nominally healthy when sampled. Germline lookup yields CDR1 MDHEN and CDR2 SYDVKM. The CDR3 is 14 amino acids. The germline V and J ends were trimmed by 5 bases and 0 bases, with 8 bases remaining between them. The material sequenced was PBMCs. V and J are TRBV28 and TRBJ1-3; D is undetermined. The sequence was obtained from a male donor in good health and CMV-seropositive. The CDR3 spells CASSHGSSGNTIYF. The CDR3 region has the DNA TGTGCCAGCAGTCACGGTAGCTCTGGAAACACCATATATTTT.